This TCR beta chain was observed in a study of shared clonotypes between healthy human individuals. Sequencing was performed with immunoSEQ multiplex PCR; in TCRdb, only in-frame clones are kept and a portion is missing. Of around 2.5 million clones in the sample, 93% are singletons; the top ten hold around 0.4%. The germline V and J ends were trimmed by 6 bases and 9 bases, with 12 bases remaining between them. CDR1 and CDR2 from the germline V gene are MDHEN and SYDVKM. The CDR3 loop spans 12 amino acids. Sequenced material: naive CD4+ T cells from PBMCs. The subset here: CD45RA+ positively selected. The rearrangement joins TRBV28 to TRBJ1-5; D unresolved. This clonotype was obtained from a man aged 18 to 30 in good health. Some clones in this sample may be carry-over from other donors' samples. The DNA for the CDR3 is TGTGCCAGCAGCCGCAGAAGCGGGCCCCAGCATTTT. Its translation: CASSRRSGPQHF.